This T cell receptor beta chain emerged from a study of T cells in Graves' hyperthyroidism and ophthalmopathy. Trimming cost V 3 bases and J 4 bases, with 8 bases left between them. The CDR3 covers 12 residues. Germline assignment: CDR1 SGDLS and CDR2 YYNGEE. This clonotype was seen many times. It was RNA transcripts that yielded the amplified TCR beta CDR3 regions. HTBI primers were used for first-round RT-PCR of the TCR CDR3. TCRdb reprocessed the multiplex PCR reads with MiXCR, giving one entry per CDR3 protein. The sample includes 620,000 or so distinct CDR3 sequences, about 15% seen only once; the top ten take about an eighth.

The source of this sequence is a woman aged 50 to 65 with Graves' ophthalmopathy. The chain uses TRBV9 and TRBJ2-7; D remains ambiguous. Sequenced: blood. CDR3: CASSGPDYEQYF. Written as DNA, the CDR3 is TGTGCCAGCAGCGGACCAGATTACGAGCAGTACTTC.